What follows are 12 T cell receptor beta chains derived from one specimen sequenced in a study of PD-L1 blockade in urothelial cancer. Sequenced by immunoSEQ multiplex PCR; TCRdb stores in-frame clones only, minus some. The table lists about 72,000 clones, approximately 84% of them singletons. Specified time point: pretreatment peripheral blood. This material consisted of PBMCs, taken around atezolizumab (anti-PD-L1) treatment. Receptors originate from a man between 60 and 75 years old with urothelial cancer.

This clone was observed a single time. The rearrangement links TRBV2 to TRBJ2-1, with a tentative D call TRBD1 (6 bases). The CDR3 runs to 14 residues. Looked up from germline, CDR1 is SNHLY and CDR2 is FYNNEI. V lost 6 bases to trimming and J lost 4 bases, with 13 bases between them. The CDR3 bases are TGTGCCAGCAGGGGCCGGGACATATACAATGAGCAGTTCTTC. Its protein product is CASRGRDIYNEQFF.

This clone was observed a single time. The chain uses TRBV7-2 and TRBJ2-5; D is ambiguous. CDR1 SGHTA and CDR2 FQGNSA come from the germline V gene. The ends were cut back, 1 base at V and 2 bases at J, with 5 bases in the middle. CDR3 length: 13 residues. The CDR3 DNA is TGTGCCAGCAGCTTAGGGCGGCAAGAGACCCAGTACTTC. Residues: CASSLGRQETQYF.

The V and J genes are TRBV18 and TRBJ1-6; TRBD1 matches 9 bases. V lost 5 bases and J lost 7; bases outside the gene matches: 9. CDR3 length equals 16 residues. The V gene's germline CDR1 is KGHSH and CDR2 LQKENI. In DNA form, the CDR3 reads TGTGCCAGCTCAGCCAACCGGGACAGGGAGAATTCACCCCTCCACTTT. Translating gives CASSANRDRENSPLHF.

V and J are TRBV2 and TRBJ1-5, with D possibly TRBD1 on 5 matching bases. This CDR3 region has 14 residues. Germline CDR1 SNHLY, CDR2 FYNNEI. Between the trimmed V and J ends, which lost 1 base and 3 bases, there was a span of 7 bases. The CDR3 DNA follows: TGTGCCAGCAGTGAAGGACAGCCCAATCAGCCCCAGCATTTT. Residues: CASSEGQPNQPQHF.

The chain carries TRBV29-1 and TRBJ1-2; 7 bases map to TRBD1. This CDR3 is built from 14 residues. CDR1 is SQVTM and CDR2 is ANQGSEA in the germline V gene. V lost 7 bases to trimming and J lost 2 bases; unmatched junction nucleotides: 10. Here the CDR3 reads CSARGPGQNYGYTF. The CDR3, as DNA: TGCAGCGCGCGCGGACCGGGACAGAACTATGGCTACACCTTC.

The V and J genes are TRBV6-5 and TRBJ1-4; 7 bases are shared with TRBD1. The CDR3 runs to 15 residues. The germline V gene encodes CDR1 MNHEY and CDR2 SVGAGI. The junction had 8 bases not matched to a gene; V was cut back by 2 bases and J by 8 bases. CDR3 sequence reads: CASSYNRDRKEKLFF. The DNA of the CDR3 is TGTGCCAGCAGTTACAACCGGGACAGAAAAGAAAAACTGTTTTTT.

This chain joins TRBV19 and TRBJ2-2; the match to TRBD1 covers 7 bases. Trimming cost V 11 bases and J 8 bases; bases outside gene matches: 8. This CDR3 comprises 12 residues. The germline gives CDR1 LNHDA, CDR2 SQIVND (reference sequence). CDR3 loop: CALGTELGELFF. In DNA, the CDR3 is TGTGCCTTAGGGACAGAGCTAGGGGAGCTGTTTTTT. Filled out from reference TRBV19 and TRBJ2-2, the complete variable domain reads DGGITQSPKYLFRKEGQNVTLSCEQNLNHDAMYWYRQDPGQGLRLIYYSQIVNDFQKGDIAEGYSVSREKKESFPLTVTSAQKNPTAFYLCALGTELGELFFGEGSRLTVL.

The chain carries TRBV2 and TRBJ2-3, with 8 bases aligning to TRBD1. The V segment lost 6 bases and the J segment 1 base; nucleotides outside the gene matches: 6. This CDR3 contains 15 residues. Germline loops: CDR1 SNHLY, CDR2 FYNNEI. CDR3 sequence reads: CASSTQGGGTDTQYF. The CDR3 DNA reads TGTGCCAGCAGCACACAGGGGGGAGGCACAGATACGCAGTATTTT.

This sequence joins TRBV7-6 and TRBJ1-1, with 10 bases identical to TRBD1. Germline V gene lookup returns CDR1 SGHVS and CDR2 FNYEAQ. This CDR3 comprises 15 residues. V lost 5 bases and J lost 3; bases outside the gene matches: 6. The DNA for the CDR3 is TGTGCCAGCAGCCCCGGGACAGGGGCGGACACTGAAGCTTTCTTT. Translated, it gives CASSPGTGADTEAFF.

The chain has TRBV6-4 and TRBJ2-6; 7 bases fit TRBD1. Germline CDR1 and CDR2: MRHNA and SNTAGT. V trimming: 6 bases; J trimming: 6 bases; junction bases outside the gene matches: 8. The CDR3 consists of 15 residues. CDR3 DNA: TGTGCCAGCAGCCCGACAGGGCTCCTGGCCAACGTCCTGACTTTC. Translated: CASSPTGLLANVLTF.

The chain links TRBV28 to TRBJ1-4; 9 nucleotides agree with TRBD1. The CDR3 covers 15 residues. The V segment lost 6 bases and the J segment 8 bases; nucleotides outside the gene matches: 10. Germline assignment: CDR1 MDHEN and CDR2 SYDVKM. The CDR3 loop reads CASRPGQGRNEKLFF. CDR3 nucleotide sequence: TGTGCCAGCAGACCTGGACAGGGGCGCAACGAAAAACTGTTTTTT.

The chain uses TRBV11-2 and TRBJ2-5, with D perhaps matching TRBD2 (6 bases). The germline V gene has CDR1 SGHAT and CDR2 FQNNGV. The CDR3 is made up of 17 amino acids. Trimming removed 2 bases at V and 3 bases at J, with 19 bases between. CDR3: CASSLMEGLARKETQYF. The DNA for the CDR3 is TGTGCCAGCAGCTTAATGGAGGGGTTGGCGCGGAAAGAGACCCAGTACTTC.